This passage covers 5 T cell receptor beta chains from one sample sequenced in a study of human T cells and chemical hapten exposure. Time point indicated: patch test 2, 6 weeks after DPC sensitization. Noted treatment: therapeutic diphenylcyclopropenone sensitization with weekly scalp DPC. TCRdb fed the RACE reads into MiXCR, producing one record per CDR3 protein. The profile shows about 84,000 distinct CDR3 sequences, about 10% of them singletons. The sample consisted of whole blood, taken in connection with sensitization to the hapten diphenylcyclopropenone (DPC). The source is a woman between 45 and 60 years old with alopecia areata. Some clones in this sample may be carry-over from other donors' samples.

This clonotype was found a few times. V is TRBV6-5 and J is TRBJ1-1; perhaps TRBD1 as D (5 bases). V was cut by 3 bases and J by 1 base, with 15 bases left in between. The CDR3 loop spans 16 amino acids. Germline CDR1 reads MNHEY; CDR2 reads SVGAGI. CDR3 residues: CASSYGAKGPNTEAFF. The CDR3, as DNA: TGTGCCAGCAGTTATGGGGCCAAGGGCCCGAACACTGAAGCTTTCTTT.

CDR3 in amino acids: CSVGGADGQNTGELFF. The CDR3 DNA reads TGCAGCGTTGGAGGAGCGGACGGACAGAACACCGGGGAGCTGTTTTTT. The chain uses TRBV29-1 and TRBJ2-2; D might be TRBD1 or TRBD2, each matching 5 bases. Deletions cut 4 bases from V and 1 base from J, with 16 bases between. The CDR3 is 16 amino acids. In germline, CDR1 is SQVTM, CDR2 ANQGSEA.

This clonotype appeared a few times. The gene calls are TRBV20-1 and TRBJ1-4; D is uncertain. CDR3 length: 14 residues. Trimming pared 0 bases from V and 5 bases from J, leaving 10 bases between. Germline V CDR1 and CDR2: DFQATT, SNEGSKA (reference sequence). CDR3 in DNA: TGCAGTGCTAGAGATCCGGGCCCAAATGAAAAACTGTTTTTT. Protein product: CSARDPGPNEKLFF.

The gene calls are TRBV7-6 and TRBJ2-3; 7 nucleotides agree with TRBD2. The CDR3 is 16 residues long. J lost 3 bases, V lost 5 bases, and 11 bases had no gene match. CDR1 is SGHVS, CDR2 FNYEAQ, per germline. CDR3 nucleotides: TGTGCCAGCAGCGGACTTAGAGCGGGAAAGACAGATACGCAGTATTTT. This sequence encodes CASSGLRAGKTDTQYF.

This clonotype came up many times. The CDR3 sequence: CASSEAYEKETQYF. The DNA of the CDR3 is TGTGCCAGCAGTGAAGCGTACGAGAAAGAGACCCAGTACTTC. The rearrangement links TRBV2 to TRBJ2-5; D is undetermined. Trimming took 0 bases from V and 3 from J, leaving 8 bases between them. CDR1 SNHLY and CDR2 FYNNEI come from the germline V gene. The CDR3 contains 14 residues.